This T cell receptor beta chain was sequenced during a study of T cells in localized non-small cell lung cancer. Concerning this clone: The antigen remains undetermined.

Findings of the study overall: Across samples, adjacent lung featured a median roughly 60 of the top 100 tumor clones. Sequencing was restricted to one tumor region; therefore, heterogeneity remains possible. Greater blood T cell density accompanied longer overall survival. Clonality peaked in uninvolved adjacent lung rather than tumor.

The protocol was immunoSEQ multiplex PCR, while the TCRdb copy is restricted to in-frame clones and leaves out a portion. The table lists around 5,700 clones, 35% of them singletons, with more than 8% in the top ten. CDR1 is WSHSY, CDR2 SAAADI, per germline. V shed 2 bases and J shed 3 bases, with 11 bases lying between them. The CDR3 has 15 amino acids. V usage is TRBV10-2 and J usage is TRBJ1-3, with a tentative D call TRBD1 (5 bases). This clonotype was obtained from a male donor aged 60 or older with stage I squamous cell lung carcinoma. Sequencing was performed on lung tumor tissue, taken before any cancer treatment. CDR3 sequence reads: CASSEGRGGGNTIYF. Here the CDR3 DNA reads TGCGCCAGCAGTGAGGGAAGGGGAGGTGGAAACACCATATATTTT.